This TCR beta chain was profiled in a study of preoperative IRX-2 immunotherapy in early breast cancer. Produced via immunoSEQ multiplex PCR; TCRdb's table is partial and in-frame only. The table has 25,000 to 30,000 clones, 82% seen once. V lost 3 bases and J lost 2; bases outside the gene matches: 14. Germline V gives CDR1 KGHSH, CDR2 LQKENI. There are 18 residues in the CDR3. Treatment meaning: preoperative locoregional IRX-2 cytokine immunotherapy. The chain carries TRBV18 and TRBJ2-3, with 7 bases matching TRBD1. This material was obtained from a patient treated with IRX-2 immunotherapy. The clonotype originates from a human donor with breast cancer. CDR3 sequence reads: CASSPSVLWTGNTDTQYF. In DNA, the CDR3 is TGTGCCAGCTCACCGTCAGTATTGTGGACAGGCAACACAGATACGCAGTATTTT.